This T cell receptor (beta chain) derives from a study of blood T cell repertoires in COVID-19. Study-wide context: The United States, Italy and Spain supplied acute and convalescent COVID-19 samples. The cDNA or gDNA used as material had been derived from T cells, B-cell-depleted T cells, or PBMCs.

Some clones are missing from TCRdb's copy, which holds only in-frame ones; the method was immunoSEQ multiplex PCR. The sample holds about 110,000 clones, about 88% seen once. The CDR3 runs to 14 residues. Germline CDR1 is SGHVS and CDR2 is FQNEAQ. Deletions cut 1 base from V and 4 bases from J, with 11 bases between. The rearrangement uses TRBV7-8 and TRBJ2-7; TRBD1 might be the D (5 bases). Specimen: peripheral blood. This clonotype was obtained from a woman in her forties or fifties with acute or convalescent COVID-19. The CDR3 spells CASSLGTPLYEQYF. CDR3 sequence (DNA): TGTGCCAGCAGCTTAGGGACACCCCTGTACGAGCAGTACTTC.